Shown below are 16 T cell receptor beta chains from a single sample sequenced in a study of blood T cell repertoires in COVID-19. Some clones are missing from TCRdb's copy, which holds only in-frame ones; the method was immunoSEQ multiplex PCR. The sample records about 120,000 clones, 88% being singletons. The sequencing input was peripheral blood. Receptors were obtained from a woman between 50 and 59 years old with active or convalescent COVID-19.

The chain uses TRBV28 and TRBJ1-5; D uncertain. CDR3 size: 15 residues. Trimming shortened V by 2 bases and J by 0 bases, and 8 bases separated the two germline ends. Germline V gene sequence: CDR1 MDHEN, CDR2 SYDVKM. The CDR3 sequence: CASSLDTYSNQPQHF. CDR3 sequence (DNA): TGTGCCAGCAGTTTAGACACGTATAGCAATCAGCCCCAGCATTTT.

The chain couples TRBV27 to TRBJ2-1; D is uncertain. CDR3 length: 14 amino acids. CDR1 and CDR2 from the germline V gene are MNHEY and SMNVEV (reference sequence). V was pared by 6 bases and J by 4 bases, with 13 bases between. The CDR3 loop reads CASSPPRWYNEQFF. DNA of the CDR3: TGTGCCAGCAGCCCCCCCCGGTGGTACAATGAGCAGTTCTTC.

V usage is TRBV29-1 and J usage is TRBJ2-5; TRBD1 matches at 7 bases. CDR3 length: 12 residues. V was clipped by 4 bases and J by 5 bases; unmatched bases: 4. Germline V CDR1 and CDR2: SQVTM, ANQGSEA. CDR3 loop: CSVGQGGETQYF. The CDR3 DNA sequence: TGCAGCGTTGGACAGGGCGGGGAGACCCAGTACTTC.

This sequence joins TRBV9 and TRBJ1-3; TRBD1 is a possible D gene (5 bases). Trimming pared 3 bases from V and 0 bases from J, leaving 10 bases between. The CDR3 sequence is 15 residues long. Germline V gene data show CDR1 as SGDLS and CDR2 as YYNGEE. Written as DNA, the CDR3 is TGTGCCAGCAGCGCGACAGCCAACTCTGGAAACACCATATATTTT. Translation: CASSATANSGNTIYF.

J is TRBJ2-7 and V is TRBV9; TRBD2 aligns across 8 bases. With 3 bases clipped from V and 3 bases from J, the junction kept 5 bases outside the gene matches. This CDR3 is 14 amino acids long. Germline CDR1 and CDR2: SGDLS and YYNGEE. This CDR3 reads CASSAGLASYEQYF. In nucleotides, the CDR3 is TGTGCCAGCAGCGCCGGACTAGCCAGCTACGAGCAGTACTTC.

This clone was found once. J is TRBJ2-7 and V is TRBV6-2 or TRBV6-3; the match to TRBD1 covers 10 bases. J gave up 7 bases and V 2 bases, and 11 bases lay outside the gene matches. This CDR3 contains 16 residues. CDR1 is MNHEY, CDR2 SVGEGT, per germline. The CDR3 DNA follows: TGTGCCAGCAGTTACCGTCCCGGGACAGGGGTGGGAGAGCAGTACTTC. Protein product: CASSYRPGTGVGEQYF.

The rearrangement joins TRBV25-1 to TRBJ1-6; 7 bases agree with TRBD1. The CDR3 is made up of 13 amino acids. Looked up from germline, CDR1 is MGHDK and CDR2 is SYGVNS. J was trimmed by 7 bases and V by 7 bases; bases with no gene match: 4. DNA for the CDR3: TGTGCCAGCAAACAGGGGCCGAATTCACCCCTCCACTTT. Residues: CASKQGPNSPLHF. The complete variable domain, with remaining parts taken from reference TRBV25-1 and TRBJ1-6, reads EADIYQTPRYLVIGTGKKITLECSQTMGHDKMYWYQQDPGMELHLIHYSYGVNSTEKGDLSSESTVSRIRTEHFPLTLESARPSHTSQYLCASKQGPNSPLHFGNGTRLTVT.

The chain uses TRBV5-5 and TRBJ2-7; 7 nucleotides align to TRBD1. There are 13 residues in the CDR3. Per germline, CDR1 SGHKS and CDR2 YYEKEE (reference sequence). Losses at the gene ends were 6 bases for V and 4 bases for J; bases not matched to a gene: 7. This CDR3 reads CASTPGTAYEQYF. Written as DNA, the CDR3 is TGTGCCAGCACCCCCGGGACAGCTTACGAGCAGTACTTC.

The chain uses TRBV30 and TRBJ2-1, with D hard to call. Germline V gene lookup returns CDR1 GTSNPN and CDR2 SVGIG (reference sequence). The CDR3 spans 11 residues. V gave up 0 bases and J gave up 7 bases, with 4 bases separating them. CDR3: CAWSVSNEQFF. The CDR3 nucleotides are TGTGCCTGGAGTGTTTCGAATGAGCAGTTCTTC.

The V call is TRBV27, the J call TRBJ1-1; no reliable D call. V lost 5 bases to trimming and J lost 11 bases, with 15 bases between them. The CDR3 loop spans 12 amino acids. The germline V gene has CDR1 MNHEY and CDR2 SMNVEV (reference sequence). For the CDR3, the DNA is TGTGCCAGCAGTCCTCGGGGAGGTATGGCTTTCTTT. It encodes CASSPRGGMAFF.

This sequence joins TRBV6-6 and TRBJ2-1; D may be TRBD2 (5 bases). The V end was cut by 4 bases, the J end by 5 bases, with 12 bases between. This CDR3 contains 14 residues. Germline V gene lookup returns CDR1 MNHNY and CDR2 SVGAGI (reference sequence). The CDR3 loop reads CASSLRESHNEQFF. The CDR3 nucleotides read TGTGCCAGCAGTTTAAGGGAGTCCCACAATGAGCAGTTCTTC.

This clone was picked up one time. The chain joins TRBV24-1 to TRBJ2-2, with 9 bases that match TRBD1. This CDR3 contains 16 residues. V shed 7 bases, J shed 4 bases, and the junction held 9 bases outside the gene matches. Per germline, CDR1 KGHDR and CDR2 SFDVKD. The CDR3 region is CATSLVGTGSTGELFF. The DNA of the CDR3 is TGTGCCACCAGCCTTGTCGGGACAGGGTCCACCGGGGAGCTGTTTTTT.

The chain recombines TRBV11-3 with TRBJ2-1, with TRBD2 identical over 14 bases. The CDR3 runs to 16 residues. Germline CDR1 SGHNT, CDR2 YENEEA. The J segment lost 8 bases and the V segment lost 5 bases, leaving 8 bases of the junction unmatched. The CDR3 protein is CASSQGLAGVYDEQFF. The CDR3 DNA is TGTGCCAGCAGCCAGGGACTAGCGGGAGTATACGATGAGCAGTTCTTC. Based on the CDR3 plus reference TRBV11-3 and TRBJ2-1, the full variable domain is EAGVVQSPRYKIIEKKQPVAFWCNPISGHNTLYWYLQNLGQGPELLIRYENEEAVDDSQLPKDRFSAERLKGVDSTLKIQPAELGDSAVYLCASSQGLAGVYDEQFFGPGTRLTVL.

V is TRBV2 and J is TRBJ1-2; no definite D call. With 1 base removed from V and 4 bases from J, the gap between germline ends came to 10 bases. CDR1 and CDR2 from the germline V gene are SNHLY and FYNNEI. There are 14 residues in the CDR3. This chain's CDR3 is CASSEGASSYGYTF. The CDR3 nucleotides are TGTGCCAGCAGTGAAGGAGCATCGAGCTATGGCTACACCTTC. The entire variable domain, with the rest obtained from reference TRBV2 and TRBJ1-2, is as follows: EPEVTQTPSHQVTQMGQEVILRCVPISNHLYFYWYRQILGQKVEFLVSFYNNEISEKSEIFDDQFSVERPDGSNFTLKIRSTKLEDSAMYFCASSEGASSYGYTFGSGTRLTVV.

The chain joins TRBV7-9 to TRBJ2-7; D remains unclear. Germline V lookup: CDR1 SEHNR, CDR2 FQNEAQ (reference sequence). This CDR3 is 14 amino acids long. V was cut by 1 base and J by 2 bases, with 9 bases left in between. CDR3 region: CASSLGGRTYEQYF. CDR3 bases: TGTGCCAGCAGCTTAGGTGGCAGAACCTACGAGCAGTACTTC.

The CDR3 DNA reads TGTGCCAGCAGCTTAGTTGGACAGGGGACTGGCTACACCTTC. Translating gives CASSLVGQGTGYTF. This chain connects TRBV11-2 to TRBJ1-2, with TRBD1 matching over 9 bases. Trimming cost V 1 base and J 7 bases; bases outside gene matches: 4. The CDR3 runs to 14 residues. Germline values: CDR1 SGHAT, CDR2 FQNNGV.